The entry below describes one T cell receptor (beta chain). What it binds is unknown. This entry is derived from a study of T cell responses to AZD1222 COVID-19 vaccine. Only in-frame clones appear in the TCRdb table, and some are missing; sequencing was by immunoSEQ multiplex PCR. The table lists roughly 99,000 clones, 87% of them singletons, with around 4.7% in the top ten. General study results and limits: The study identified only six AZD1222 recipients as seropositive at baseline. The donor cohort was predominantly white British with a female majority, and clonal diversity may have been underestimated.

The V and J ends lost 2 bases and 2 bases respectively, with 4 bases between them. The CDR3 totals 13 residues. From germline, CDR1 is KGHSH and CDR2 LQKENI. The source is an adult who received the AZD1222 COVID-19 vaccine. The gene calls are TRBV18 and TRBJ2-1; D is ambiguous. Sequencing was performed on peripheral blood, taken 28 days after the second AZD1222 dose. This CDR3 reads CASSPGAYNEQFF. In DNA, the CDR3 is TGTGCCAGCTCACCAGGGGCCTACAATGAGCAGTTCTTC.